This T cell receptor beta chain stems from a study of T-cell reconstitution after alpha-beta-depleted transplantation in children. Unique molecular identifiers were built into the TCRbeta library. TCRdb re-called the PCR reads with MiXCR, one entry per CDR3 protein. The sample has about 270,000 distinct CDR3 sequences, almost 10% seen once; the top ten hold about 9.5%. The germline V gene has CDR1 LNHDA and CDR2 SQIVND (reference sequence). V shed 1 base and J 9 bases; nucleotides not matched to a gene: 10. The CDR3 has 17 amino acids. In this sample, this clonotype turned up a few times. The receptor was derived from a human donor who donated a stem cell graft to a child with SCID. The J gene is TRBJ2-1, the V gene TRBV19; 12 nucleotides line up with TRBD1. Sample: PBMCs from the stem cell graft donor, taken from the stem cell graft. The CDR3 here is CASSIGPGQGAGSEQFF. The CDR3 DNA sequence: TGTGCCAGTAGTATAGGTCCGGGACAGGGGGCTGGTAGTGAGCAGTTCTTC.